In its sample, the clone carrying this TCR beta chain was seen a few times. Antigen specificity is unknown. Isolated RNA was reverse transcribed in full, so expressed TCRB transcripts were sequenced. TCRdb's table, derived via immunoSEQ multiplex PCR, lists solely in-frame clones and lacks some. Altogether 600,000 to 700,000 clones are present, roughly 12% being singletons, with the ten largest covering about 0.02%. The data stem from a study of beta chain features in type 1 diabetes. Study-wide points: Significant though moderate, a shortening of TCRB CDR3s appeared in all four CD4+ subsets of Type 1 diabetes patients.

Germline-derived CDR1 and CDR2 are SNHLY and FYNNEI. The CDR3 covers 14 residues. V shed 5 bases, J shed 2 bases, and the junction held 6 bases outside the gene matches. CD45RO/CCR7/CD25/CD127/CD95/CD27 sorting isolated CD4+ naive, central memory, regulatory and stem cell-like memory cells. This rearrangement joins TRBV2 to TRBJ2-7, with 7 bases that match TRBD1. The sequencing input was naive CD4+ T cells from blood. This TCR was sampled from a man aged 18 to 29 with type 1 diabetes. CDR3 in amino acids: CASSFVTGAYEQYF. CDR3 sequence (DNA): TGTGCCAGCAGTTTCGTCACAGGGGCCTACGAGCAGTACTTC.